Following are 29 T cell receptor beta chains from one sample sequenced in a study of shared clonotypes between healthy human individuals. Libraries were prepared by immunoSEQ multiplex PCR; TCRdb keeps only in-frame clonotypes and omits some of them. This repertoire shows some 2.1 million clones, just over 90% found once; its top ten account for around 1.8%. It was CD45RO-negative cells, positively selected for CCR7, that made up naive CD8 cells, with terminally differentiated effector memory CD45RA+ cells excluded. Sequencing used naive CD8+ T cells from PBMCs. These receptors originate from a man between 18 and 35 years old in good health. Some clones in this sample may be carry-over from other donors' samples.

V and J are TRBV7-2 and TRBJ2-1; 8 bases line up with TRBD2. This CDR3 is 14 amino acids long. The germline CDR1 and CDR2 sequences are SGHTA and FQGNSA. The V gene end was trimmed by 9 bases and the J gene end by 6 bases; junction bases not matched to a gene: 10. DNA of the CDR3: TGTGCCAGTTACACCCGGGAGGGAGCCAATGAGCAGTTCTTC. This codes for CASYTREGANEQFF.

Comments on this clone: This sample includes further DNA sequences coding for the same CDR3. The rearrangement joins TRBV27 to TRBJ2-1, with D perhaps matching TRBD2 (6 bases). Trimming pared 0 bases from V and 6 bases from J, leaving 9 bases between. The CDR3 runs to 14 residues. CDR1 MNHEY and CDR2 SMNVEV come from the germline V gene (reference sequence). The CDR3 DNA reads TGTGCCAGCAGTTTATCCAGAGCGGGCAATGAGCAGTTCTTC. Its protein product is CASSLSRAGNEQFF.

Comments on this clone: This specimen includes other DNA sequences encoding the same CDR3. The CDR3 spells CASSLVDTQYF. In DNA, the CDR3 is TGTGCCAGCAGCTTAGTAGATACGCAGTATTTT. This chain joins TRBV7-2 and TRBJ2-3, with no clear D. Trimming shortened V by 1 base and J by 5 bases, and 1 base separated the two germline ends. The CDR3 is made up of 11 amino acids. Germline V gene sequence: CDR1 SGHTA, CDR2 FQGNSA.

Only one count was recorded for this clone. This chain joins TRBV27 and TRBJ2-7; 9 nucleotides line up with TRBD2. V was pared by 2 bases and J by 2 bases, with 7 bases of the junction left unmatched. The CDR3 contains 16 residues. Germline V gene data show CDR1 as MNHEY and CDR2 as SMNVEV (reference sequence). CDR3 sequence (DNA): TGTGCCAGCAGTTTAAAAGGTAGCGGGAGCCCCTACGAGCAGTACTTC. It specifies CASSLKGSGSPYEQYF.

V usage is TRBV5-6 and J usage is TRBJ1-4, with D possibly TRBD1 on 5 matching bases. CDR3 length: 14 amino acids. V lost 4 bases and J 7 bases, leaving 14 bases between the germline ends. Germline CDR1 and CDR2: SGHDT and YYEEEE. CDR3 sequence reads: CASSPGQGVEKLFF. CDR3 nucleotide sequence: TGTGCCAGCAGCCCGGGGCAGGGCGTTGAAAAACTGTTTTTT.

V gene TRBV7-9 combines with J gene TRBJ1-1, with a tentative D call TRBD1 (6 bases). In germline, CDR1 is SEHNR, CDR2 FQNEAQ (reference sequence). Trimming cost V 5 bases and J 2 bases, with 9 bases left between them. The CDR3 totals 13 residues. The CDR3 reads CASSQDRNTEAFF. In DNA form, the CDR3 reads TGTGCCAGCAGCCAGGACAGAAACACTGAAGCTTTCTTT. The full variable domain, its missing parts supplied by reference TRBV7-9 and TRBJ1-1, is DTGVSQNPRHKITKRGQNVTFRCDPISEHNRLYWYRQTLGQGPEFLTYFQNEAQLEKSRLLSDRFSAERPKGSFSTLEIQRTEQGDSAMYLCASSQDRNTEAFFGQGTRLTVV.

Only one count was recorded for this clone. The chain links TRBV27 to TRBJ2-1; 7 bases are a match to TRBD2. Germline values: CDR1 MNHEY, CDR2 SMNVEV (reference sequence). This CDR3 is built from 14 residues. The J segment lost 4 bases and the V segment lost 6 bases, leaving 6 bases of the junction unmatched. The CDR3 nucleotides are TGTGCCAGCAGAGTGCGGGAGAGATACAATGAGCAGTTCTTC. Translation: CASRVRERYNEQFF.

The chain combines TRBV7-6 with TRBJ2-7, with 12 bases fitting TRBD1. CDR3 length: 13 amino acids. The germline V gene encodes CDR1 SGHVS and CDR2 FNYEAQ. Trimming took 5 bases from V and 6 from J; bases not matched to a gene: 2. In DNA, the CDR3 is TGTGCCAGCAGCGGGACAGGGGGCGCCGAGCAGTACTTC. This translates into CASSGTGGAEQYF.

The DNA for the CDR3 is TGTGCCAGCAGCCAGTCCGGGTACTCAGCTTTCTTT. Amino acids: CASSQSGYSAFF. V gene TRBV7-9 combines with J gene TRBJ1-1; no firm D call. The V gene lost 5 bases and the J gene lost 10 bases, with 14 bases spanning the gap. CDR3 length: 12 residues. Germline loops: CDR1 SEHNR, CDR2 FQNEAQ (reference sequence). The whole variable domain, filled in from reference TRBV7-9 and TRBJ1-1, reads DTGVSQNPRHKITKRGQNVTFRCDPISEHNRLYWYRQTLGQGPEFLTYFQNEAQLEKSRLLSDRFSAERPKGSFSTLEIQRTEQGDSAMYLCASSQSGYSAFFGQGTRLTVV.

V usage is TRBV27 and J usage is TRBJ1-1, with a tentative D call TRBD1 (6 bases). V shed 7 bases and J shed 1 base, with 13 bases lying between them. The CDR3 has 14 residues. The germline CDR1 and CDR2 sequences are MNHEY and SMNVEV (reference sequence). The CDR3, as DNA: TGTGCCAGCAAGATGGACAGAGAGAACACTGAAGCTTTCTTT. This codes for CASKMDRENTEAFF.

The chain is built from TRBV21-1 and TRBJ2-1; TRBD2, the table's D call, lacks a check against the DNA. TRBV21-1 is recorded as a pseudogene. The length of the CDR3 is 14 residues. The CDR3 nucleotides read TGTGCCAGAGGAAAAGCGGGAGGATACAATGAGCAGTTCTTC. Protein product: CARGKAGGYNEQFF.

This sequence joins TRBV11-1 and TRBJ2-7, with D unclear. The CDR3 length is 13 residues. In germline, CDR1 is SGHAT, CDR2 FQDESV (reference sequence). V was clipped by 1 base and J by 6 bases, with 10 bases between them. CDR3 amino acids: CASSLDVGGEQYF. DNA for the CDR3: TGTGCCAGCAGCTTAGACGTCGGCGGCGAGCAGTACTTC.

This chain connects TRBV27 to TRBJ1-2; a possible D gene is TRBD1 (5 bases). V lost 0 bases, J lost 4 bases, and 15 bases lay in between. The CDR3 runs to 16 residues. In germline, CDR1 is MNHEY, CDR2 SMNVEV (reference sequence). CDR3 sequence (DNA): TGTGCCAGCAGTTTATCCGGCGGGGCGCTCCTCTATGGCTACACCTTC. This encodes CASSLSGGALLYGYTF.

The rearrangement links TRBV4-1 to TRBJ2-3; possible D gene TRBD2, 5 bases. The CDR3 is made up of 15 amino acids. The germline CDR1 and CDR2 sequences are MGHRA and YSYEKL. Deletions cut 4 bases from V and 9 bases from J, with 20 bases between. In nucleotides, the CDR3 is TGCGCCAGCAGCCCCCCGCGAGGGTCCGGGGAGACGCAGTATTTT. It translates to CASSPPRGSGETQYF.

The genes are TRBV28 and TRBJ2-5; D may be TRBD1 (6 bases). The CDR3 has 11 amino acids. With 3 bases removed from V and 9 bases from J, the gap between germline ends came to 8 bases. The V gene's germline CDR1 is MDHEN and CDR2 SYDVKM. This CDR3 is CASSFPGAQYF. Here the CDR3 DNA reads TGTGCCAGCAGTTTCCCAGGGGCCCAGTACTTC.

The rearrangement links TRBV27 to TRBJ2-7, with TRBD1 matching 8 bases. V was pared by 6 bases and J by 6 bases, with 10 bases of the junction left unmatched. This CDR3 is built from 14 residues. Germline-derived CDR1 and CDR2 are MNHEY and SMNVEV (reference sequence). CDR3 nucleotide sequence: TGTGCCAGCAGGGAAGGGGACAGGTGGTCCGAGCAGTACTTC. Protein sequence: CASREGDRWSEQYF.

V and J are TRBV7-8 and TRBJ1-1; possible D gene TRBD1, 5 bases. Germline V CDR1 and CDR2: SGHVS, FQNEAQ. V was cut by 5 bases and J by 4 bases, with 26 bases left in between. This CDR3 is built from 18 residues. The CDR3 loop reads CASSPVGRAPYSGTEAFF. The CDR3 nucleotides are TGTGCCAGCAGCCCAGTCGGCAGGGCACCTTACTCGGGCACTGAAGCTTTCTTT.

Concerning this clone itself: This specimen includes other DNA sequences encoding the same CDR3. V is TRBV27 and J is TRBJ2-7; no firm D call. V was trimmed by 4 bases and J by 4 bases, leaving 14 bases between them. The CDR3 runs 14 residues. Germline-derived CDR1 and CDR2 are MNHEY and SMNVEV (reference sequence). In DNA form, the CDR3 reads TGTGCCAGCAGTTCCGGTCTAGTCTCGTACGAGCAGTACTTC. It is translated as CASSSGLVSYEQYF.

The gene calls are TRBV28 and TRBJ2-7, with 9 bases matching TRBD1. The germline V gene encodes CDR1 MDHEN and CDR2 SYDVKM. This CDR3 is built from 12 residues. Trimming at V came to 8 bases and at J to 5 bases, leaving 4 bases not matched to a gene. This chain's CDR3 is CASFGTGHEQYF. CDR3 bases: TGTGCCAGCTTCGGGACAGGGCACGAGCAGTACTTC.

The CDR3 loop is CASSLLAGVYNEQFF. CDR3 DNA sequence: TGTGCCAGCAGCTTACTAGCGGGAGTCTACAATGAGCAGTTCTTC. The chain links TRBV7-6 to TRBJ2-1, with TRBD2 matching over 10 bases. CDR3 length: 15 residues. V lost 2 bases to trimming and J lost 3 bases; unmatched junction nucleotides: 1. Germline CDR1 SGHVS, CDR2 FNYEAQ.

This chain links TRBV4-2 with TRBJ2-7, with 7 bases that match TRBD2. There are 14 residues in the CDR3. Germline V gene sequence: CDR1 LGHNA, CDR2 YNFKEQ. Unmatched junction bases numbered 5, after V lost 1 base and J lost 5 bases. The CDR3: CASSQGLAYHEQYF. CDR3 nucleotides: TGTGCCAGCAGCCAAGGACTAGCTTACCACGAGCAGTACTTC.

The rearrangement joins TRBV9 to TRBJ2-5; 9 bases are shared with TRBD1. The CDR3 is 15 residues long. Germline assignment: CDR1 SGDLS and CDR2 YYNGEE. V dropped 3 bases and J dropped 5; count of bases not matched to a gene: 8. The CDR3 region has the DNA TGTGCCAGCAGCGACCGCACAGGGGGCGCGGAGACCCAGTACTTC. Protein: CASSDRTGGAETQYF.

The J gene is TRBJ2-1, the V gene TRBV27; 11 nucleotides agree with TRBD2. The CDR3 has 14 residues. Germline assignment: CDR1 MNHEY and CDR2 SMNVEV (reference sequence). The J segment lost 15 bases and the V segment lost 7 bases, leaving 14 bases of the junction unmatched. CDR3 in amino acids: CASKNLLAGAPGFF. The CDR3 DNA is TGTGCCAGCAAAAATCTACTAGCGGGAGCCCCGGGGTTCTTC.

The J gene is TRBJ1-2, the V gene TRBV27, with 9 bases aligning to TRBD1. There are 16 residues in the CDR3. From germline, CDR1 is MNHEY and CDR2 SMNVEV (reference sequence). V dropped 5 bases and J dropped 7; count of bases not matched to a gene: 14. The CDR3 coding sequence is TGTGCCAGCAGTCCCACGATAATACAGGGGGCAGCTGGCTACACCTTC. As protein: CASSPTIIQGAAGYTF.

This chain joins TRBV10-2 and TRBJ1-3; D is unclear. Germline V gene sequence: CDR1 WSHSY, CDR2 SAAADI. Trimming left V 1 base short and J 1 base short, with 11 bases between. The CDR3 has 16 residues. For the CDR3, the DNA is TGCGCCAGCAGTGAGTTCGCAGCCTCGTCTGGAAACACCATATATTTT. As protein: CASSEFAASSGNTIYF.

The chain has TRBV27 and TRBJ2-2, with a possible D match to TRBD1 (6 bases). This CDR3 has 15 residues. Germline CDR1 is MNHEY and CDR2 is SMNVEV (reference sequence). Trimming took off 4 bases at V and 7 bases at J, with 16 bases between the two ends. This CDR3 reads CASSSPSTGHGELFF. In DNA, the CDR3 is TGTGCCAGCAGTTCACCCTCAACAGGGCACGGGGAGCTGTTTTTT.

This chain joins TRBV7-9 and TRBJ1-2; weak D call: TRBD1 (6 bases). V was shortened by 5 bases and J by 8 bases, with 9 bases between the two germline ends. Germline V gene lookup returns CDR1 SEHNR and CDR2 FQNEAQ (reference sequence). There are 11 residues in the CDR3. CDR3 sequence reads: CASSIGQGYTF. DNA for the CDR3: TGTGCCAGCAGCATAGGACAGGGCTACACCTTC.

The chain employs TRBV30 and TRBJ2-2; D possibly corresponds to TRBD1 (5 bases). The length of the CDR3 is 19 residues. Germline V gene sequence: CDR1 GTSNPN, CDR2 SVGIG (reference sequence). V was trimmed by 0 bases and J by 8 bases, leaving 28 bases between them. Here the CDR3 reads CAWSVRRASWTPRAGELFF. The CDR3 DNA is TGTGCCTGGAGTGTACGAAGGGCCTCTTGGACACCCAGAGCAGGGGAGCTGTTTTTT.

The gene calls are TRBV14 and TRBJ1-1; D perhaps matches TRBD1 (5 bases). Deletions cut 5 bases from V and 5 bases from J, with 18 bases between. There are 15 residues in the CDR3. Per the germline V gene, CDR1 is SGHDN and CDR2 is FVKESK. The CDR3 spells CASSARTPGGTEAFF. The CDR3 DNA follows: TGTGCCAGCAGCGCCCGGACACCTGGGGGGACTGAAGCTTTCTTT. Using reference TRBV14 and TRBJ1-1 for the parts outside the CDR3, the full variable domain is EAGVTQFPSHSVIEKGQTVTLRCDPISGHDNLYWYRRVMGKEIKFLLHFVKESKQDESGMPNNRFLAERTGGTYSTLKVQPAELEDSGVYFCASSARTPGGTEAFFGQGTRLTVV.